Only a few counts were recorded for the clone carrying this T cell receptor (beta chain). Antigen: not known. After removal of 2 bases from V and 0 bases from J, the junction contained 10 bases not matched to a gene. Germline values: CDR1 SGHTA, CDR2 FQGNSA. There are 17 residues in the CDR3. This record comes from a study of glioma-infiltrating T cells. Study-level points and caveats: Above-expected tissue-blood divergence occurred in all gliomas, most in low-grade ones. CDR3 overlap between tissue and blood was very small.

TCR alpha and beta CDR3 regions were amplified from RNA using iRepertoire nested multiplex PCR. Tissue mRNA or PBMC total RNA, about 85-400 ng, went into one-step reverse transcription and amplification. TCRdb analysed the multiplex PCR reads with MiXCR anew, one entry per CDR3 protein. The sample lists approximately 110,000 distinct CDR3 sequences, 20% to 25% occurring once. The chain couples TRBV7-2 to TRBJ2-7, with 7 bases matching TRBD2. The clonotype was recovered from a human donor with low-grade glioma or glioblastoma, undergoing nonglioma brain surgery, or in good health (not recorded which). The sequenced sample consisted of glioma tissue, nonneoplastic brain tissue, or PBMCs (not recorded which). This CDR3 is CASSLMASGMSSYEQYF. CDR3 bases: TGTGCCAGCAGCTTAATGGCTAGCGGAATGAGCTCCTACGAGCAGTACTTC.